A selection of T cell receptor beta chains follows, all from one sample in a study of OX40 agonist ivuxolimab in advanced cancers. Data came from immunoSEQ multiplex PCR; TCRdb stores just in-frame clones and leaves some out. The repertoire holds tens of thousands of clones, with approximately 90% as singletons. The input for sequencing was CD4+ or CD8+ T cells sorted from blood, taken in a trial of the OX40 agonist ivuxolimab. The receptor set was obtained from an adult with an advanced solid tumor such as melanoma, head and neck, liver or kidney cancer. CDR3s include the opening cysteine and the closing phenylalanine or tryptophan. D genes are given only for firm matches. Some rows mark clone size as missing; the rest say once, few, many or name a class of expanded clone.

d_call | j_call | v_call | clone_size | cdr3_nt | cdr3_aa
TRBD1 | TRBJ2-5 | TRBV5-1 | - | TGCGCCAGCAGCCTCGGGACAGGGGGAACGGAGACCCAGTACTTC | CASSLGTGGTETQYF
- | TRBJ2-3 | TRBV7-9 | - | TGTGCCAGCAGCTTACCCGTCAGGACAGATACGCAGTATTTT | CASSLPVRTDTQYF
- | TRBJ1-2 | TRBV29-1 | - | TGCAGCGTTGAACTGGGGATCTATGGCTACACCTTC | CSVELGIYGYTF
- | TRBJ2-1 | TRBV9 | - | TGTGCCAGCAGCCCGTACCGTTTTCACTCCTACAATGAGCAGTTCTTC | CASSPYRFHSYNEQFF
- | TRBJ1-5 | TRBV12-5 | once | TGTGCTAGTGGTTTGGCGGGGGGGGTAGGTCAGCCCCAGCATTTT | CASGLAGGVGQPQHF
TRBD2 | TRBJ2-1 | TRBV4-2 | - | TGTGCCAGCAGCCAAGACGGACTAGCGGCCTACAATGAGCAGTTCTTC | CASSQDGLAAYNEQFF
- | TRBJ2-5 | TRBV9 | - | TGTGCCAGCAGCGTAGTAGGGGGGACATCGGAGACCCAGTACTTC | CASSVVGGTSETQYF
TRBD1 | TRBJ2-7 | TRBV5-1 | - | TGCGCCAGCAGAACCCTCCCCGAGACAGGGACCTACGAGCAGTACTTC | CASRTLPETGTYEQYF
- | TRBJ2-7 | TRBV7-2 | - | TGTGCCAGTCGATTGGGCGGGAACCCTTCCTACGAGCAGTACTTC | CASRLGGNPSYEQYF
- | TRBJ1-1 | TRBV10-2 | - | TGCGCCAGCAGGGACTTTTCTGCGGGGAACACTGAAGCTTTCTTT | CASRDFSAGNTEAFF
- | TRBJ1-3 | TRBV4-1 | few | TGCGCCAGCAGCCAAGATTTCGCAGGGGCGCAGGACACCATATATTTT | CASSQDFAGAQDTIYF
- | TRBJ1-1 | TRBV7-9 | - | TGTGCCAGTTGGTCGGGGTACATAAACACTGAAGCTTTCTTT | CASWSGYINTEAFF
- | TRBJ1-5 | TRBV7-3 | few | TGTGCCAGCAGCTTAACCTGGGTCGGGACAATCGTCCGACAGCCCCAGCATTTT | CASSLTWVGTIVRQPQHF
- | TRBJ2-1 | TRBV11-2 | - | TGTGCCAGCAGCTTAGGCTACAATGAGCAGTTCTTC | CASSLGYNEQFF
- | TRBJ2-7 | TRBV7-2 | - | TGTGCCAGCAGCGCATGGGTCGGGTACGAGCAGTACTTC | CASSAWVGYEQYF
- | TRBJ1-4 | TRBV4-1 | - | TGCGCCAGCAGCGTTCGGACAGCGACAACTAATGAAAAACTGTTTTTT | CASSVRTATTNEKLFF
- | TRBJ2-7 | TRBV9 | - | TGTGCCAGCAGCCCCCACCAGCTCTCCTACGAGCAGTACTTC | CASSPHQLSYEQYF
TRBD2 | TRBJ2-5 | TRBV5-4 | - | TGTGCCAGCAGCTTGATCGGGGGGAAAGAGACCCAGTACTTC | CASSLIGGKETQYF
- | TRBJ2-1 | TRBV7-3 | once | TGTGCCAGCAGCTCCCGGCATCGTGAAAACAATGAGCAGTTCTTC | CASSSRHRENNEQFF
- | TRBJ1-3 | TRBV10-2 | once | TGCGCCAGCACAACCGTTGGGGGGAGTTCTGGAAACACCATATATTTT | CASTTVGGSSGNTIYF
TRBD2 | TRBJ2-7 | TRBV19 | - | TGTGCCAGTAGTACCAGCGGGAGGGCCGTCGAGCAGTACTTC | CASSTSGRAVEQYF
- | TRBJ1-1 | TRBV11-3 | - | TGTGCCAGCAGCTTGGGCAGCCAAGAAACTGAAGCTTTCTTT | CASSLGSQETEAFF
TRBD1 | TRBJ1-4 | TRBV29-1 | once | TGCAGCGTGAGGGACAGTGCAACTAATGAAAAACTGTTTTTT | CSVRDSATNEKLFF
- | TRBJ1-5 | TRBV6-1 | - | TGTGCCAGCAGCACCGAACCGCTGAGCAATCAGCCCCAGCATTTT | CASSTEPLSNQPQHF
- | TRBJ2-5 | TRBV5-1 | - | TGCGCCAGCAGCTTGGGTCAGGGCTACCAAGAGACCCAGTACTTC | CASSLGQGYQETQYF
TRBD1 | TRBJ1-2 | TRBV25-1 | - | TGTGCCAGCAAGAAATCCGGGACAGGGGGCGAGGGCTACACCTTC | CASKKSGTGGEGYTF
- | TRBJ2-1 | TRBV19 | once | TGTGCCAGTAGTATAGAATCCGGGCCCTATCTCTACAATGAGCAGTTCTTC | CASSIESGPYLYNEQFF
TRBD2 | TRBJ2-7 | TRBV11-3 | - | TGTGCCAGCAGCTACAGACTAGCGGCCTACGAGCAGTACTTC | CASSYRLAAYEQYF
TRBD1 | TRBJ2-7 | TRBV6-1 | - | TGTGCCAGCAGACCCGGGACAGGGTACGAGCAGTACTTC | CASRPGTGYEQYF
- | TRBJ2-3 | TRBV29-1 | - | TGCAGCGCAGACTCGGCGGTGGGAGATACGCAGTATTTT | CSADSAVGDTQYF
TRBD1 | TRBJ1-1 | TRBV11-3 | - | TGTGCCAGCAGCGCCCGACAGGGGATGAACACTGAAGCTTTCTTT | CASSARQGMNTEAFF
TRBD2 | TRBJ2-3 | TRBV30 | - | TGTGCCTGGAGACGGTCGGGAGGGCCGGGTACGCAGTATTTT | CAWRRSGGPGTQYF
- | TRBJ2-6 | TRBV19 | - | TGTGCCAGTAGTATCCGGTCTGGGGCCAACGTCCTGACTTTC | CASSIRSGANVLTF
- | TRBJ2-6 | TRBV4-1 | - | TGCGCCAGCAGCCAATGGGGGGCTGGGGCCAACGTCCTGACTTTC | CASSQWGAGANVLTF
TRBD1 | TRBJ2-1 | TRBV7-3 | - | TGTGCCAGCAGCTTAAATCAGGGGGTAAATGAGCAGTTCTTC | CASSLNQGVNEQFF